The 26 T cell receptor beta chains presented below share a single source sample, sequenced in a study of spatial heterogeneity in lung cancer. MiXCR was run by TCRdb on the 5' RACE reads, yielding one entry per CDR3 protein. This repertoire shows about 17,000 distinct CDR3 sequences, 19% found once; its top ten account for 6.2%. As to time point: blood at routine non-recurrence follow-up after resection. The sample was PBMCs, taken at follow-up. The receptor set was obtained from a male donor with early-stage non-small cell lung cancer.

By sample share, this clonotype is medium-sized. CDR3 bases: TGTGCCAGCAGTTTCGACGGAAATTCACCCCTCCACTTT. Amino acid sequence: CASSFDGNSPLHF. The genes are TRBV12-3 or TRBV12-4 and TRBJ1-6; D unresolved. Trimming stripped 3 bases from V and 7 bases from J, with 7 bases between. The CDR3 length is 13 residues.

This chain links TRBV9 with TRBJ2-3, with D possibly being TRBD1 (6 bases). Trimming removed 4 bases at V and 2 bases at J, with 17 bases between. Germline CDR1 is SGDLS and CDR2 is YYNGEE. The CDR3 contains 16 residues. Here the CDR3 reads CASSFTPGHPTDTQYF. CDR3 in DNA: TGTGCCAGCAGCTTCACTCCGGGACATCCCACAGATACGCAGTATTTT.

The V call is TRBV10-3, the J call TRBJ2-3; TRBD2 might be the D (5 bases). Per the germline V gene, CDR1 is ENHRY and CDR2 is SYGVKD. The CDR3 spans 15 residues. V lost 3 bases, J lost 4 bases, and 14 bases lay in between. CDR3 protein: CAISDEGFGSDTQYF. Here the CDR3 DNA reads TGTGCCATCAGTGATGAGGGCTTTGGGTCAGATACGCAGTATTTT.

This clonotype showed up many times. This chain connects TRBV3-1 to TRBJ2-1, with TRBD2 identical over 7 bases. Germline V gene data show CDR1 as LGHDT and CDR2 as YNNKEL (reference sequence). The CDR3 is made up of 17 amino acids. V shed 4 bases, J shed 2 bases, and the junction held 11 bases outside the gene matches. The CDR3 DNA reads TGTGCCAGCAGCCCGACTGGCGGGGGACCCGCCTACAATGAGCAGTTCTTC. Protein sequence: CASSPTGGGPAYNEQFF.

This clonotype was found many times. The V and J genes are TRBV20-1 and TRBJ1-2; D remains ambiguous. Trimming took off 2 bases at V and 4 bases at J, with 20 bases between the two ends. This CDR3 comprises 16 residues. In germline, CDR1 is DFQATT, CDR2 SNEGSKA (reference sequence). CDR3 sequence: CSARSSRMGEAYGYTF. The CDR3 nucleotides are TGCAGTGCTAGATCGTCGCGCATGGGTGAGGCCTATGGCTACACCTTC.

This clonotype appeared many times. This chain links TRBV20-1 with TRBJ2-1; TRBD2 agrees at 10 bases. The junction had 17 bases not matched to a gene; V was cut back by 5 bases and J by 7 bases. CDR1 and CDR2 from the germline V gene are DFQATT and SNEGSKA (reference sequence). The CDR3 is 17 residues long. The CDR3 loop reads CSARHTASGGSGNEQFF. CDR3 DNA: TGCAGTGCTCGCCACACCGCTAGCGGGGGATCGGGGAATGAGCAGTTCTTC.

V usage is TRBV15 and J usage is TRBJ1-4; D unresolved. The CDR3 consists of 15 residues. The ends were cut back, 4 bases at V and 4 bases at J, with 13 bases in the middle. From germline, CDR1 is LNHNV and CDR2 YYDKDF (reference sequence). CDR3 amino acids: CATSNERQVNEKLFF. DNA of the CDR3: TGTGCCACCAGCAACGAAAGACAAGTTAATGAAAAACTGTTTTTT.

The chain recombines TRBV5-4 with TRBJ2-5, with 7 bases lining up with TRBD1. V lost 0 bases and J lost 7; bases outside the gene matches: 3. Germline lookup yields CDR1 SGHNT and CDR2 YYREEE (reference sequence). The CDR3 is 13 amino acids. Written as DNA, the CDR3 is TGTGCCAGCAGCTTGGGAGACAGGGTGACCCAGTACTTC. It encodes CASSLGDRVTQYF.

This sequence joins TRBV7-9 and TRBJ2-1; D gene unclear. From germline, CDR1 is SEHNR and CDR2 FQNEAQ (reference sequence). Between the trimmed V and J ends, which lost 5 bases and 0 bases, there was a span of 8 bases. The CDR3 contains 14 residues. The CDR3 DNA sequence: TGTGCCAGCAGCCAACAGAGCTCCTACAATGAGCAGTTCTTC. This codes for CASSQQSSYNEQFF.

V usage is TRBV29-1 and J usage is TRBJ2-3; D ambiguous. Germline V gene sequence: CDR1 SQVTM, CDR2 ANQGSEA. V gave up 2 bases and J gave up 6 bases, with 12 bases separating them. This CDR3 contains 13 residues. CDR3 DNA sequence: TGCAGCGTTGAAAAGACCCGCCGGGATACGCAGTATTTT. Protein product: CSVEKTRRDTQYF.

This clonotype was found a few times. This chain uses TRBV12-3 or TRBV12-4 with TRBJ1-5; perhaps TRBD1 as D (5 bases). V gave up 8 bases and J gave up 4 bases, with 12 bases separating them. The length of the CDR3 is 13 residues. The CDR3 loop is CASGSWGNQPQHF. The CDR3, as DNA: TGTGCCAGCGGCTCGTGGGGGAATCAGCCCCAGCATTTT.

The genes are TRBV20-1 and TRBJ1-3; D is uncertain. The CDR3 runs 15 residues. The V end was cut by 0 bases, the J end by 0 bases, with 9 bases between. The germline CDR1 and CDR2 sequences are DFQATT and SNEGSKA (reference sequence). CDR3 nucleotides: TGCAGTGCTAGAGATATAGGCAGCTCTGGAAACACCATATATTTT. Its translation is CSARDIGSSGNTIYF.

The chain links TRBV18 to TRBJ2-3; D remains ambiguous. CDR3 length: 14 residues. Germline V gene lookup returns CDR1 KGHSH and CDR2 LQKENI. V lost 4 bases to trimming and J lost 4 bases, with 12 bases between them. The CDR3 reads CASSLGSAPDTQYF. DNA of the CDR3: TGTGCCAGCTCACTTGGGTCAGCTCCAGATACGCAGTATTTT.

Only a few counts were recorded for this clonotype. This chain links TRBV11-2 with TRBJ1-5; D might be TRBD1 (5 bases). Trimming took 1 base from V and 0 from J, leaving 7 bases between them. CDR3 size: 15 residues. Germline V gives CDR1 SGHAT, CDR2 FQNNGV. The CDR3 here is CASSLGDHSNQPQHF. CDR3 DNA sequence: TGTGCCAGCAGCTTAGGGGACCATAGCAATCAGCCCCAGCATTTT.

This clonotype showed up many times. The V gene is TRBV7-9, the J gene TRBJ2-7; a possible D gene is TRBD1 (6 bases). The CDR3 is 14 amino acids. Germline V gene data show CDR1 as SEHNR and CDR2 as FQNEAQ (reference sequence). V lost 5 bases to trimming and J lost 3 bases, with 14 bases between them. CDR3: CASSLQGRNYEQYF. CDR3 DNA: TGTGCCAGCAGCCTACAGGGCCGGAACTACGAGCAGTACTTC. The full variable domain, in which reference TRBV7-9 and TRBJ2-7 provide the parts outside the CDR3, is DTGVSQNPRHKITKRGQNVTFRCDPISEHNRLYWYRQTLGQGPEFLTYFQNEAQLEKSRLLSDRFSAERPKGSFSTLEIQRTEQGDSAMYLCASSLQGRNYEQYFGPGTRLTVT.

J is TRBJ1-5 and V is TRBV4-2; D unresolved. This CDR3 comprises 13 residues. Deletions cut 0 bases from V and 6 bases from J, with 6 bases between. CDR1 LGHNA and CDR2 YNFKEQ come from the germline V gene. This CDR3 is CASSQDRGQPQHF. In DNA, the CDR3 is TGTGCCAGCAGCCAAGATCGAGGTCAGCCCCAGCATTTT.

A few counts support this clonotype. The chain recombines TRBV20-1 with TRBJ2-1; D might be TRBD1 (6 bases). This CDR3 comprises 14 residues. Germline loops: CDR1 DFQATT, CDR2 SNEGSKA (reference sequence). Trimming removed 4 bases from V and 5 bases from J, with 15 bases in between. The CDR3 region has the DNA TGCAGTGCTATTACCGGGACAAAAAACAATGAGCAGTTCTTC. It specifies CSAITGTKNNEQFF.

This clonotype has only a few counts. The genes are TRBV29-1 and TRBJ2-2; the match to TRBD1 covers 7 bases. In germline, CDR1 is SQVTM, CDR2 ANQGSEA. CDR3 length: 12 residues. CDR3 sequence reads: CTVSGGVGELFF. The CDR3 DNA reads TGCACCGTATCAGGGGGAGTAGGGGAGCTGTTTTTT.

This clonotype came up a few times. V is TRBV27 and J is TRBJ2-2, with D possibly matching TRBD1 (6 bases). The V end was cut by 6 bases, the J end by 5 bases, with 13 bases between. The CDR3 length is 14 residues. Germline values: CDR1 MNHEY, CDR2 SMNVEV (reference sequence). The CDR3: CASRNRVMTGELFF. DNA of the CDR3: TGTGCCAGCAGAAACAGGGTGATGACCGGGGAGCTGTTTTTT.

On this clonotype itself: This clone may be a read error of a much larger clone one base away. The CDR3 region has the DNA TGCGCCAGCAGCCAAACTGGCTTTGGGAACCATGGCTACACCTTC. It yields the protein CASSQTGFGNHGYTF. The chain couples TRBV4-1 to TRBJ1-2; D remains unclear. Between the trimmed V and J ends, which lost 2 bases and 6 bases, there was a span of 16 bases. Germline lookup yields CDR1 MGHRA and CDR2 YSYEKL. The CDR3 extends over 15 amino acids.

This clonotype is medium-sized (0.01 to 0.1%) within its sample. The CDR3 spells CASGSRQGVNTEAFF. The CDR3 DNA reads TGTGCTAGTGGTTCCAGACAGGGGGTGAACACTGAAGCTTTCTTT. V gene TRBV12-5 combines with J gene TRBJ1-1, with TRBD1 matching over 9 bases. V was pared by 4 bases and J by 0 bases, with 3 bases of the junction left unmatched. The CDR3 covers 15 residues. Germline assignment: CDR1 LGHNT and CDR2 FRNRAP.

This clonotype appeared a few times. The gene calls are TRBV25-1 and TRBJ1-4, with 8 bases identical to TRBD1. Unmatched junction bases numbered 12, after V lost 3 bases and J lost 0 bases. Germline assignment: CDR1 MGHDK and CDR2 SYGVNS. The CDR3 is made up of 19 amino acids. The CDR3 spells CASSDSFIRGPSTNEKLFF. The CDR3 nucleotides are TGTGCCAGCAGTGATTCATTTATCAGGGGGCCGTCAACTAATGAAAAACTGTTTTTT. The complete variable domain, with remaining parts taken from reference TRBV25-1 and TRBJ1-4, reads EADIYQTPRYLVIGTGKKITLECSQTMGHDKMYWYQQDPGMELHLIHYSYGVNSTEKGDLSSESTVSRIRTEHFPLTLESARPSHTSQYLCASSDSFIRGPSTNEKLFFGSGTQLSVL.

By frequency in the sample, this clonotype is medium-sized. CDR3: CASRLGLAGAYEQYF. The CDR3, as DNA: TGTGCCAGCAGGTTGGGACTAGCGGGAGCCTACGAGCAGTACTTC. V and J are TRBV6-5 and TRBJ2-7, with 14 bases fitting TRBD2. The length of the CDR3 is 15 residues. CDR1 MNHEY and CDR2 SVGAGI come from the germline V gene. With 6 bases clipped from V and 2 bases from J, the junction kept 3 bases outside the gene matches.

This clonotype was picked up many times. The chain links TRBV27 to TRBJ2-7, with D tentatively TRBD1 or TRBD2 (6 bases each). This CDR3 region has 20 residues. Germline lookup yields CDR1 MNHEY and CDR2 SMNVEV (reference sequence). V was trimmed by 5 bases and J by 4 bases, leaving 33 bases between them. CDR3 bases: TGTGCCAGCAGTCCTCTCGGACAGACGTTACTAGCATCCCCTTTATACGAGCAGTACTTC. Its protein is CASSPLGQTLLASPLYEQYF.

This chain joins TRBV18 and TRBJ2-1; 15 bases match TRBD2. This CDR3 region has 15 residues. Germline V gives CDR1 KGHSH, CDR2 LQKENI. V trimming: 3 bases; J trimming: 8 bases; junction bases outside the gene matches: 2. The CDR3 here is CASSPGLAGGDEQFF. The CDR3 DNA reads as TGTGCCAGCTCACCCGGACTAGCGGGGGGGGATGAGCAGTTCTTC.

The table lists this clonotype with a few counts. V is TRBV27 and J is TRBJ2-7; weak D call: TRBD1 (6 bases). From germline, CDR1 is MNHEY and CDR2 SMNVEV (reference sequence). This CDR3 is 14 amino acids long. The V and J ends lost 3 bases and 2 bases respectively, with 11 bases between them. The CDR3 sequence: CASSFEGVAYEQYF. The CDR3 DNA reads as TGTGCCAGCAGTTTCGAGGGGGTGGCCTACGAGCAGTACTTC.